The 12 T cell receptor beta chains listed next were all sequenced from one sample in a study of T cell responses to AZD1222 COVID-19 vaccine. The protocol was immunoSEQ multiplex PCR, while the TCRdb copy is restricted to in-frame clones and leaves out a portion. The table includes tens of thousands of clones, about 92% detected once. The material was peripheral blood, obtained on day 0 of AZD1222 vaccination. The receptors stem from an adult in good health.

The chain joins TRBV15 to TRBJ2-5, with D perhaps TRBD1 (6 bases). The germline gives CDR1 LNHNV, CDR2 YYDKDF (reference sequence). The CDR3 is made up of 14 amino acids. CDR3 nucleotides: TGTGCGACTGGGATTACAGGGAACCAAGAGACCCAGTACTTC. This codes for CATGITGNQETQYF. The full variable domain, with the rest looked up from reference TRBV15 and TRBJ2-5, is DAMVIQNPRYQVTQFGKPVTLSCSQTLNHNVMYWYQQKSSQAPKLLFHYYDKDFNNEADTPDNFQSRRPNTSFCFLDIRSPGLGDTAMYLCATGITGNQETQYFGPGTRLLVL.

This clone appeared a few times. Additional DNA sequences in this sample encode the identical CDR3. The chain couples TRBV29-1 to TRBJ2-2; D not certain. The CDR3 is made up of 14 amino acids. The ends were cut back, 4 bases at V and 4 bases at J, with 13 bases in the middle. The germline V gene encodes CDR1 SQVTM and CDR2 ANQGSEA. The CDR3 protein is CSVVREWGTGELFF. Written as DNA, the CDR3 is TGCAGCGTTGTAAGGGAATGGGGCACCGGGGAGCTGTTTTTT.

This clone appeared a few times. The CDR3 sequence is CASSQDFYNEQFF. CDR3 in DNA: TGCGCCAGCAGCCAAGATTTCTACAATGAGCAGTTCTTC. This chain links TRBV4-1 with TRBJ2-1, with D unclear. In germline, CDR1 is MGHRA, CDR2 YSYEKL. CDR3 length: 13 residues. Trimming removed 0 bases at V and 3 bases at J, with 3 bases between.

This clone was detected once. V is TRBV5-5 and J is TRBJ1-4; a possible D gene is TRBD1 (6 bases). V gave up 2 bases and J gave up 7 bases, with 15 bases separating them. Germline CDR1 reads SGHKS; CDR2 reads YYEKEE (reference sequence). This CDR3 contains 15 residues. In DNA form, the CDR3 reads TGTGCCAGCAGCTTTGGTCAACAGGGAGGTGAAAAACTGTTTTTT. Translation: CASSFGQQGGEKLFF. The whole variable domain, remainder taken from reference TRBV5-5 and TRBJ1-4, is DAGVTQSPTHLIKTRGQQVTLRCSPISGHKSVSWYQQVLGQGPQFIFQYYEKEERGRGNFPDRFSARQFPNYSSELNVNALLLGDSALYLCASSFGQQGGEKLFFGSGTQLSVL.

Here the CDR3 reads CASSPSEADTQYF. The CDR3 nucleotides read TGTGCCAGCTCACCGTCGGAGGCAGATACGCAGTATTTT. The chain combines TRBV18 with TRBJ2-3; possible D gene TRBD2, 5 bases. Germline lookup yields CDR1 KGHSH and CDR2 LQKENI. CDR3 length: 13 residues. V was clipped by 3 bases and J by 4 bases, with 8 bases between them.

The CDR3 DNA sequence: TGTGCCAGCAGCCGGGGGATCCCAGATACGCAGTATTTT. Amino acid sequence: CASSRGIPDTQYF. The gene calls are TRBV7-8 and TRBJ2-3; D may be TRBD2 (6 bases). The V and J ends lost 5 bases and 4 bases respectively, with 10 bases between them. Germline assignment: CDR1 SGHVS and CDR2 FQNEAQ. This CDR3 spans 13 amino acids. Full variable domain (remainder filled in from reference TRBV7-8 and TRBJ2-3): GAGVSQSPRYKVAKRGQDVALRCDPISGHVSLFWYQQALGQGPEFLTYFQNEAQLDKSGLPSDRFFAERPEGSVSTLKIQRTQQEDSAVYLCASSRGIPDTQYFGPGTRLTVL.

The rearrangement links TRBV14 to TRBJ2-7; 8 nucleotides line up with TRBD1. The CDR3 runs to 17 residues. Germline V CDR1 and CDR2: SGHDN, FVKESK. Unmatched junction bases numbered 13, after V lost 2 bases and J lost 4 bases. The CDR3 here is CASSQWAGTGGDYEQYF. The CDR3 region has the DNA TGTGCCAGCAGCCAATGGGCAGGGACAGGAGGAGATTACGAGCAGTACTTC.

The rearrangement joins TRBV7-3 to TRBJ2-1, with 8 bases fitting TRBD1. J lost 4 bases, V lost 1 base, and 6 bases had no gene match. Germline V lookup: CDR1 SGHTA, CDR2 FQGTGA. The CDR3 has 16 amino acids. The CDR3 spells CASSLNPRGQYNEQFF. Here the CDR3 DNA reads TGTGCCAGCAGCTTAAACCCCAGGGGGCAATACAATGAGCAGTTCTTC.

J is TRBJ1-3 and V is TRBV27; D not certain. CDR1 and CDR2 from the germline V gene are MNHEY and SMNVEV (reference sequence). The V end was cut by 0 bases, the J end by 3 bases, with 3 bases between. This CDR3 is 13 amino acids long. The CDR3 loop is CASSLSSGNTIYF. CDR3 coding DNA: TGTGCCAGCAGTTTATCAAGTGGAAACACCATATATTTT.

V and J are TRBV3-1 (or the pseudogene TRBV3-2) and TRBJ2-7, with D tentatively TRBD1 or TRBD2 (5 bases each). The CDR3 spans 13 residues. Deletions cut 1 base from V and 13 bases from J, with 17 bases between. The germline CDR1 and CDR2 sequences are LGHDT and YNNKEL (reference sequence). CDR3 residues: CASSQAQDGTLYF. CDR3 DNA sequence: TGTGCCAGCAGCCAAGCCCAGGATGGGACGTTATACTTC.

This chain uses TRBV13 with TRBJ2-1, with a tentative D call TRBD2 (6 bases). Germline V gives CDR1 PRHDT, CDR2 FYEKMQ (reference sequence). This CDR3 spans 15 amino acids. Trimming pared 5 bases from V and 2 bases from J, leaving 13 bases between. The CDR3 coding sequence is TGTGCCAGCAGCGAACGGCGGGGCACCTACAATGAGCAGTTCTTC. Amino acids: CASSERRGTYNEQFF.

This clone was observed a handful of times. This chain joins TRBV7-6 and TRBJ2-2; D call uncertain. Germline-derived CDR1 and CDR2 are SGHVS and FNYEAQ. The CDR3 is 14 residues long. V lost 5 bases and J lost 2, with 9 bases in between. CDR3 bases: TGTGCCAGCAGCAACGGCGGAAACACCGGGGAGCTGTTTTTT. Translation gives CASSNGGNTGELFF.